Listed here are 29 T cell receptor beta chains from one sample, sequenced in a study of cytomegalovirus exposure and HLA in healthy donors (dated by TCRdb to 2016 to 2017). Preparation of the library involved the immunoSEQ multiplex PCR assay. For the multiplex PCR, a mixture combining 60 forward primers for TCR Vbeta segments and 13 reverse primers for TCR Jbeta segments was used. Held by TCRdb, this immuneACCESS table contains in-frame sequences only and omits some clones. Under half of the omission traces to an unresolved V gene where checked; the cause of the rest is unknown. Across this sample there are 85,000 to 100,000 clones, with over 60% seen only once. Around 3.5% of the sample is taken by the ten largest. Material for sequencing was PBMCs. The source of these receptors is a male donor in good health and CMV-seropositive.

This clone has only one observation. The chain employs TRBV5-1 and TRBJ1-1; TRBD1 aligns across 8 bases. V lost 2 bases, J lost 5 bases, and 2 bases stayed unmatched. CDR3 length: 13 residues. Germline CDR1 is SGHRS and CDR2 is YFSETQ. CDR3 DNA sequence: TGCGCCAGCAGCTTTCAGGGGGCGACTGAAGCTTTCTTT. It translates to CASSFQGATEAFF.

This clone came up once. The chain joins TRBV6-5 to TRBJ1-2, with TRBD1 matching over 7 bases. J gave up 2 bases and V 6 bases, and 6 bases lay outside the gene matches. This CDR3 contains 14 residues. The germline V gene encodes CDR1 MNHEY and CDR2 SVGAGI. The CDR3 bases are TGTGCCAGCAGGGGACAGAGCTTCAACTATGGCTACACCTTC. Translated: CASRGQSFNYGYTF.

V is TRBV18 and J is TRBJ1-5, with D maybe TRBD1 (6 bases). Deletions cut 2 bases from V and 6 bases from J, with 8 bases between. Germline assignment: CDR1 KGHSH and CDR2 LQKENI. This CDR3 is 13 amino acids long. CDR3 protein: CASSPGGGQPQHF. CDR3 DNA: TGTGCCAGCTCACCAGGGGGCGGTCAGCCCCAGCATTTT.

This clone was observed a handful of times. The chain carries TRBV5-4 and TRBJ2-7, with no clear D. Germline CDR1 reads SGHNT; CDR2 reads YYREEE (reference sequence). V dropped 2 bases and J dropped 2 bases, with 8 bases sitting between them. The length of the CDR3 is 13 residues. The CDR3 here is CASSFGETYEQYF. CDR3 coding DNA: TGTGCCAGCAGCTTCGGAGAAACCTACGAGCAGTACTTC.

This clone was counted a single time. V usage is TRBV6-6 and J usage is TRBJ2-2; D is possibly TRBD2 (7 bases). Germline V gene lookup returns CDR1 MNHNY and CDR2 SVGAGI (reference sequence). V lost 2 bases to trimming and J lost 4 bases, with 11 bases between them. CDR3 size: 15 residues. The CDR3 loop is CASSYGGGRTGELFF. The CDR3 bases are TGTGCCAGCAGTTACGGGGGGGGCCGCACCGGGGAGCTGTTTTTT.

The chain's CDR3 is CASRSRDRENYGYTF. CDR3 nucleotide sequence: TGCGCCAGCAGGAGCCGGGACAGAGAGAACTATGGCTACACCTTC. The V gene is TRBV23-1, the J gene TRBJ1-2; 7 nucleotides match TRBD1. TRBV23-1 is classed as an ORF, of uncertain function. With 6 bases clipped from V and 2 bases from J, the junction kept 9 bases outside the gene matches. This CDR3 region has 15 residues.

The chain uses TRBV5-4 and TRBJ1-3, with 10 bases matching TRBD1. J gave up 0 bases and V 3 bases, and 6 bases lay outside the gene matches. The CDR3 is 17 residues long. Germline values: CDR1 SGHNT, CDR2 YYREEE (reference sequence). The CDR3 nucleotides are TGTGCCAGCAGCTCCCGGACAGGGGGGACCTCTGGAAACACCATATATTTT. Its translation is CASSSRTGGTSGNTIYF.

About this clone: This specimen includes other DNA sequences encoding the same CDR3. The chain uses TRBV2 and TRBJ2-5; 9 bases align to TRBD2. The germline gives CDR1 SNHLY, CDR2 FYNNEI. The CDR3 spans 14 residues. V shed 6 bases and J 2 bases; nucleotides not matched to a gene: 4. The CDR3: CASRGSGGQETQYF. CDR3 DNA: TGTGCCAGCAGAGGGAGCGGGGGGCAAGAGACCCAGTACTTC.

The chain recombines TRBV27 with TRBJ1-2; 8 positions match TRBD1. Germline lookup yields CDR1 MNHEY and CDR2 SMNVEV (reference sequence). This CDR3 contains 13 residues. After removal of 3 bases from V and 8 bases from J, the junction contained 5 bases not matched to a gene. CDR3 loop: CASSFRTGTGYTF. The CDR3 DNA is TGTGCCAGCAGTTTCCGGACAGGGACCGGCTACACCTTC.

The chain recombines TRBV10-3 with TRBJ2-1, with a weak D call TRBD1 (6 bases). The germline CDR1 and CDR2 sequences are ENHRY and SYGVKD. V lost 6 bases and J lost 10, with 10 bases in between. The CDR3 runs 11 residues. CDR3 nucleotides: TGTGCCATCAGCGCTGGGACAGAGCAGTTCTTC. Amino acids: CAISAGTEQFF.

This clone occurred a few times. The chain recombines TRBV4-3 with TRBJ2-3; 9 nucleotides line up with TRBD2. V shed 0 bases, J shed 0 bases, and the junction held 7 bases outside the gene matches. From germline, CDR1 is LGHNA and CDR2 YSLEER. CDR3 length: 18 amino acids. The CDR3 loop is CASSQDFSGGVSTDTQYF. DNA of the CDR3: TGCGCCAGCAGCCAAGATTTTAGCGGGGGTGTTAGCACAGATACGCAGTATTTT.

J is TRBJ1-1 and V is TRBV13; D perhaps matches TRBD1 (5 bases). Germline V gives CDR1 PRHDT, CDR2 FYEKMQ (reference sequence). V was trimmed by 3 bases and J by 0 bases, leaving 14 bases between them. This CDR3 spans 16 amino acids. CDR3 DNA sequence: TGTGCCAGCAGCTTGGCCACGGACAATTTGAACACTGAAGCTTTCTTT. Translated, it gives CASSLATDNLNTEAFF.

The chain recombines TRBV5-1 with TRBJ1-2; D is unresolved. With 0 bases removed from V and 3 bases from J, the gap between germline ends came to 9 bases. The CDR3 spans 14 residues. Germline V gene lookup returns CDR1 SGHRS and CDR2 YFSETQ. For the CDR3, the DNA is TGCGCCAGCAGCTTGGCCGTAGTGGACTATGGCTACACCTTC. This translates into CASSLAVVDYGYTF.

The chain links TRBV13 to TRBJ2-1; 13 nucleotides align to TRBD2. CDR3 size: 16 residues. The ends lost 5 bases at V and 5 bases at J; junction bases unmatched: 6. Germline assignment: CDR1 PRHDT and CDR2 FYEKMQ (reference sequence). The CDR3 DNA is TGTGCCAGCAGCCCGAGGACTAGCGGGGGCCACAATGAGCAGTTCTTC. It encodes CASSPRTSGGHNEQFF.

The V gene is TRBV5-4, the J gene TRBJ1-6; 8 bases line up with TRBD1. The CDR3 consists of 13 residues. Losses at the gene ends were 9 bases for V and 9 bases for J; bases not matched to a gene: 8. The germline V gene encodes CDR1 SGHNT and CDR2 YYREEE (reference sequence). The CDR3 loop reads CATRTGPGSPLHF. CDR3 in DNA: TGTGCCACCCGGACAGGGCCGGGTTCACCCCTCCACTTT.

Concerning this clone: Other DNA sequences from this sample encode an identical CDR3 as well. The chain uses TRBV9 and TRBJ1-4; D ambiguous. The CDR3 length is 15 residues. Germline assignment: CDR1 SGDLS and CDR2 YYNGEE. V was shortened by 0 bases and J by 0 bases, with 6 bases between the two germline ends. The CDR3 sequence is CASSVGGATNEKLFF. CDR3 DNA: TGTGCCAGCAGCGTAGGCGGCGCAACTAATGAAAAACTGTTTTTT.

V gene TRBV7-9 combines with J gene TRBJ1-2; tentatively, D is TRBD1 (5 bases). The V gene lost 2 bases and the J gene lost 0 bases, with 10 bases spanning the gap. This CDR3 spans 15 amino acids. Germline V CDR1 and CDR2: SEHNR, FQNEAQ (reference sequence). The CDR3 DNA reads TGTGCCAGCAGCTTATACCCAGGGACTAACTATGGCTACACCTTC. This translates into CASSLYPGTNYGYTF.

The chain uses TRBV6-6 and TRBJ2-3, with D hard to call. The CDR3 length is 14 residues. Trimming took 0 bases from V and 4 from J, leaving 8 bases between them. The V gene's germline CDR1 is MNHNY and CDR2 SVGAGI (reference sequence). CDR3 amino acids: CASSYSGLADTQYF. CDR3 coding DNA: TGTGCCAGCAGTTACTCGGGCTTAGCAGATACGCAGTATTTT.

This clone showed up just a few times. Within the sample, other DNA sequences also encode this same CDR3. This rearrangement joins TRBV5-1 to TRBJ1-1; D possibly corresponds to TRBD1 (5 bases). V was pared by 4 bases and J by 0 bases, with 10 bases between. The CDR3 is 14 residues long. The germline V gene encodes CDR1 SGHRS and CDR2 YFSETQ. The CDR3 is CASSLGGMNTEAFF. The CDR3 DNA reads as TGCGCCAGCAGCCTCGGGGGAATGAACACTGAAGCTTTCTTT.

The rearrangement uses TRBV2 and TRBJ1-1, with TRBD1 matching over 8 bases. CDR1 and CDR2 from the germline V gene are SNHLY and FYNNEI. This CDR3 spans 15 amino acids. V gave up 6 bases and J gave up 6 bases; unmatched junction bases: 12. The CDR3 DNA sequence: TGTGCCAGCAGGATTGGACAGGGCTCACCTGCTGAAGCTTTCTTT. Its translation is CASRIGQGSPAEAFF.

The gene calls are TRBV19 and TRBJ1-2; unclear D gene. The CDR3 contains 13 residues. Germline V gives CDR1 LNHDA, CDR2 SQIVND (reference sequence). V was shortened by 7 bases and J by 2 bases, with 11 bases between the two germline ends. CDR3 in DNA: TGTGCCAGTAAAAGATCCGGGAACTATGGCTACACCTTC. It translates to CASKRSGNYGYTF.

The V gene is TRBV7-9, the J gene TRBJ1-1; no firm D call. This CDR3 comprises 17 residues. V lost 2 bases and J 1 base, leaving 17 bases between the germline ends. Germline CDR1 and CDR2: SEHNR and FQNEAQ (reference sequence). The CDR3: CASSLKGSEGTNTEAFF. CDR3 sequence (DNA): TGTGCCAGCAGCTTAAAAGGTTCAGAGGGAACGAACACTGAAGCTTTCTTT.

The rearrangement uses TRBV30 and TRBJ1-1; 7 bases line up with TRBD1. Germline V lookup: CDR1 GTSNPN, CDR2 SVGIG (reference sequence). The CDR3 loop spans 13 amino acids. V lost 1 base and J lost 5; bases outside the gene matches: 4. The CDR3 DNA sequence: TGTGCCTGGAGTGCGCCAGGGGGAACTGAAGCTTTCTTT. Its translation is CAWSAPGGTEAFF.

V is TRBV10-3 and J is TRBJ2-3, with TRBD2 matching over 8 bases. V lost 4 bases, J lost 2 bases, and 11 bases stayed unmatched. Looked up from germline, CDR1 is ENHRY and CDR2 is SYGVKD. The CDR3 contains 17 residues. CDR3 coding DNA: TGTGCCATCAGTGCGGTCGGAGCGGGGGCACCCACAGATACGCAGTATTTT. This gives the protein CAISAVGAGAPTDTQYF.

The rearrangement joins TRBV9 to TRBJ1-1, with TRBD1 as a possible D gene (5 bases). The V end lost 4 bases, the J end lost 7 bases, and 8 bases lay between the germline ends. CDR3 length: 11 amino acids. Germline V gives CDR1 SGDLS, CDR2 YYNGEE. For the CDR3, the DNA is TGTGCCAGCAGCCCAGGGAATGAAGCTTTCTTT. As protein: CASSPGNEAFF.

V usage is TRBV2 and J usage is TRBJ2-1; D is uncertain. V was trimmed by 2 bases and J by 0 bases, leaving 5 bases between them. Germline CDR1 is SNHLY and CDR2 is FYNNEI. CDR3 length equals 14 residues. CDR3 DNA: TGTGCCAGCAGTGAATCGAGCTCCTACAATGAGCAGTTCTTC. It yields the protein CASSESSSYNEQFF.

The chain links TRBV27 to TRBJ2-5; 9 bases fit TRBD1. The CDR3 covers 15 residues. The trim removed 5 bases at V and 2 bases at J, leaving 6 bases unmatched. Germline-derived CDR1 and CDR2 are MNHEY and SMNVEV (reference sequence). CDR3 loop: CASSGGTGTQETQYF. DNA for the CDR3: TGTGCCAGCAGTGGAGGGACAGGGACACAAGAGACCCAGTACTTC.

The rearrangement joins TRBV4-1 to TRBJ2-7; 9 nucleotides match TRBD1. This CDR3 has 16 amino acids. V dropped 4 bases and J dropped 1; count of bases not matched to a gene: 8. CDR1 is MGHRA and CDR2 is YSYEKL in the germline V gene. CDR3 residues: CASSPYSGTGSYEQYF. CDR3 nucleotide sequence: TGCGCCAGCAGCCCCTATTCCGGGACAGGGTCCTACGAGCAGTACTTC.

The chain uses TRBV6-5 and TRBJ2-5; 8 bases align to TRBD1. From germline, CDR1 is MNHEY and CDR2 SVGAGI. The length of the CDR3 is 14 residues. J was trimmed by 5 bases and V by 3 bases; bases with no gene match: 5. The CDR3 DNA reads TGTGCCAGCAGTTATGGGACAGGTCAGGAGACCCAGTACTTC. Its translation is CASSYGTGQETQYF.